This T cell receptor (beta chain) was profiled in a study of OX40 agonist ivuxolimab in advanced cancers. Study-level points and caveats: More expanded clones were seen, on average, in CD8+ T cells than in CD4+. Certain nonresponders additionally had low normalized T-cell clonal expansion. Both CD4+ and CD8+ T cell populations in blood had undergone clonal expansion by week 6 at 0.1 to 3.0 mg/kg.

From germline, CDR1 is LNHNV and CDR2 YYDKDF (reference sequence). This CDR3 comprises 16 residues. Deletions cut 0 bases from V and 7 bases from J, with 16 bases between. Concerning this clone itself: Its cognate antigen is unknown.

Clones were sequenced by immunoSEQ multiplex PCR, and TCRdb holds only the in-frame ones, with some missing. The sample holds approximately 50,000 clones, more than 75% seen once. The chain is built from TRBV15 and TRBJ2-1, with D tentatively TRBD2 (7 bases). The TCR originated in an adult with an advanced solid tumor such as melanoma, head and neck, liver or kidney cancer. The starting material was CD4+ or CD8+ T cells sorted from blood, obtained in a trial of the OX40 agonist ivuxolimab. The CDR3 protein is CATSRDVGGGQNEQFF. In DNA, the CDR3 is TGTGCCACCAGCAGAGATGTAGGGGGGGGCCAGAATGAGCAGTTCTTC. Full variable domain (remainder filled in from reference TRBV15 and TRBJ2-1): DAMVIQNPRYQVTQFGKPVTLSCSQTLNHNVMYWYQQKSSQAPKLLFHYYDKDFNNEADTPDNFQSRRPNTSFCFLDIRSPGLGDTAMYLCATSRDVGGGQNEQFFGPGTRLTVL.